These 26 T cell receptor beta chains came from one sample sequenced in a study of CD8 T cells in Susac syndrome. Reverse transcription of roughly 0.5 to 1 ug RNA was carried out with random hexamers. TCRdb analysed the immunoSEQ multiplex PCR reads with MiXCR anew, one entry per CDR3 protein. The repertoire includes about 120,000 distinct CDR3 sequences, around 90% of them detected once, and 0.13% to 0.15% sits in the top ten. The material sequenced was CD4+ T cells from PBMCs. The source of these receptors is a human donor in good health.

The chain couples TRBV7-9 to TRBJ1-3, with D tentatively TRBD1 (6 bases). Germline assignment: CDR1 SEHNR and CDR2 FQNEAQ (reference sequence). Trimming stripped 8 bases from V and 5 bases from J, with 16 bases between. The CDR3 runs 14 residues. The CDR3 nucleotides are TGTGCCAGCTTACGGGGGGGGCCCAGAAACACCATATATTTT. This gives the protein CASLRGGPRNTIYF.

The chain joins TRBV29-1 to TRBJ2-7; D not certain. The CDR3 runs 11 residues. Germline V CDR1 and CDR2: SQVTM, ANQGSEA. Trimming shortened V by 6 bases and J by 3 bases, and 9 bases separated the two germline ends. CDR3 in DNA: TGCAGCGTGGACGCAGACTACGAGCAGTACTTC. The encoded protein is CSVDADYEQYF.

The CDR3: CASSLAPHEQYF. As DNA, the CDR3 is TGTGCCAGCAGCTTAGCGCCACACGAGCAGTACTTC. The chain joins TRBV7-2 to TRBJ2-7; D gene uncertain. Germline-derived CDR1 and CDR2 are SGHTA and FQGNSA. CDR3 size: 12 residues. V lost 0 bases, J lost 5 bases, and 5 bases lay in between.

This clonotype was observed a single time. This chain links TRBV25-1 with TRBJ1-5; weak D call: TRBD1 (5 bases). The V gene lost 6 bases and the J gene lost 8 bases, with 17 bases spanning the gap. The V gene's germline CDR1 is MGHDK and CDR2 SYGVNS. The CDR3 is made up of 14 amino acids. This CDR3 reads CASSLTGSQEPQHF. CDR3 in DNA: TGTGCCAGCAGCCTCACAGGCTCCCAGGAGCCCCAGCATTTT.

The chain is built from TRBV6-2 or TRBV6-3 and TRBJ1-2, with unresolved D. Trimming left V 4 bases short and J 8 bases short, with 14 bases between. This CDR3 is built from 13 residues. Germline V gene sequence: CDR1 MNHEY, CDR2 SVGEGT. DNA for the CDR3: TGTGCCAGCAGTTCGTATAGGACGGGAGGCTACACCTTC. This codes for CASSSYRTGGYTF.

The V gene is TRBV6-2 or TRBV6-3, the J gene TRBJ2-7, with D perhaps matching TRBD1 (6 bases). The CDR3 sequence is 17 residues long. V was cut by 2 bases and J by 0 bases, with 17 bases left in between. Germline V gene lookup returns CDR1 MNHEY and CDR2 SVGEGT. CDR3 in amino acids: CASSYDTGQLLSYEQYF. CDR3 nucleotides: TGTGCCAGCAGTTACGATACTGGACAGCTTCTCTCCTACGAGCAGTACTTC.

This chain connects TRBV7-2 to TRBJ1-1; TRBD1 might be the D (5 bases). The CDR3 is made up of 14 amino acids. The V and J ends lost 5 bases and 1 base respectively, with 11 bases between them. The germline V gene encodes CDR1 SGHTA and CDR2 FQGNSA. The CDR3 reads CASSIRQPNTEAFF. The CDR3 nucleotides read TGTGCCAGCAGCATCCGACAGCCGAACACTGAAGCTTTCTTT.

The gene calls are TRBV18 and TRBJ2-1; 7 bases agree with TRBD1. Germline CDR1 KGHSH, CDR2 LQKENI. With V trimmed by 3 bases and J by 1 base, 6 bases remained unmatched. The CDR3 totals 16 residues. Here the CDR3 reads CASSPPTGLSYNEQFF. The DNA of the CDR3 is TGTGCCAGCTCACCTCCGACAGGGTTGTCCTACAATGAGCAGTTCTTC.

The CDR3: CASSQQARSGNTIYF. The DNA of the CDR3 is TGTGCCAGCAGTCAACAGGCGCGCTCTGGAAACACCATATATTTT. The chain recombines TRBV6-2 or TRBV6-3 with TRBJ1-3; D perhaps matches TRBD1 (5 bases). The CDR3 covers 15 residues. Germline V CDR1 and CDR2: MNHEY, SVGEGT. Trimming stripped 5 bases from V and 0 bases from J, with 11 bases between.

In its sample, this clonotype was seen once. The chain has TRBV10-3 and TRBJ1-2, with 9 positions matching TRBD1. After removal of 0 bases from V and 4 bases from J, the junction contained 6 bases not matched to a gene. The germline CDR1 and CDR2 sequences are ENHRY and SYGVKD. The CDR3 has 16 amino acids. The CDR3 is CAISESRDRAPYGYTF. DNA for the CDR3: TGTGCCATCAGTGAGTCCCGGGACAGGGCCCCCTATGGCTACACCTTC.

CDR3 region: CASRGRGTEAFF. CDR3 nucleotides: TGTGCCAGCAGGGGTCGTGGCACTGAAGCTTTCTTT. This chain uses TRBV6-2 or TRBV6-3 with TRBJ1-1; D is uncertain. CDR1 is MNHEY and CDR2 is SVGEGT in the germline V gene. This CDR3 is built from 12 residues. V lost 6 bases to trimming and J lost 4 bases, with 9 bases between them.

V and J are TRBV5-1 and TRBJ2-1; TRBD2 is a possible D gene (6 bases). CDR1 SGHRS and CDR2 YFSETQ come from the germline V gene. The CDR3 has 15 residues. Trimming took 6 bases from V and 0 from J, leaving 13 bases between them. DNA of the CDR3: TGCGCCAGCACCCTGGGGGGAAGCTCCTACAATGAGCAGTTCTTC. This encodes CASTLGGSSYNEQFF.

The V and J genes are TRBV12-3 or TRBV12-4 and TRBJ2-7; TRBD2 might be the D (5 bases). This CDR3 has 14 amino acids. V was shortened by 5 bases and J by 3 bases, with 14 bases between the two germline ends. The CDR3 nucleotides read TGTGCCAGCAGTCCGAGGACTGTCCTCTACGAGCAGTACTTC. Its translation is CASSPRTVLYEQYF.

V is TRBV27 and J is TRBJ1-1; 9 bases match TRBD1. The CDR3 is 15 amino acids. Germline V gene data show CDR1 as MNHEY and CDR2 as SMNVEV (reference sequence). V lost 8 bases to trimming and J lost 4 bases; unmatched junction nucleotides: 11. Here the CDR3 reads CASSLGQGYGTEAFF. The CDR3 region has the DNA TGTGCCAGCTCACTAGGACAGGGGTATGGCACTGAAGCTTTCTTT.

The chain links TRBV4-3 to TRBJ2-7; D possibly uses TRBD1 or TRBD2 (5 bases each). The CDR3 length is 16 residues. The ends were cut back, 2 bases at V and 3 bases at J, with 17 bases in the middle. From germline, CDR1 is LGHNA and CDR2 YSLEER. CDR3 sequence: CASSQTSGTRCYEQYF. Here the CDR3 DNA reads TGCGCCAGCAGCCAAACCTCAGGGACCCGATGCTACGAGCAGTACTTC.

CDR3 DNA sequence: TGTGCCACCAGCGGTGGACAGGACAATGAGCAGTTCTTC. Translating it yields CATSGGQDNEQFF. The gene calls are TRBV15 and TRBJ2-1; 7 bases fit TRBD1. Germline V gene sequence: CDR1 LNHNV, CDR2 YYDKDF (reference sequence). V lost 5 bases to trimming and J lost 5 bases; unmatched junction nucleotides: 3. There are 13 residues in the CDR3.

This sequence joins TRBV19 and TRBJ2-1; D is tentatively TRBD1 or TRBD2 (5 bases each). The CDR3 sequence is 16 residues long. From germline, CDR1 is LNHDA and CDR2 SQIVND (reference sequence). Deletions cut 0 bases from V and 6 bases from J, with 15 bases between. The CDR3 is CASSIDAGARANEQFF. Here the CDR3 DNA reads TGTGCCAGTAGTATAGATGCTGGGGCGCGGGCCAATGAGCAGTTCTTC. Full variable domain (outside the CDR3, taken from reference TRBV19 and TRBJ2-1): DGGITQSPKYLFRKEGQNVTLSCEQNLNHDAMYWYRQDPGQGLRLIYYSQIVNDFQKGDIAEGYSVSREKKESFPLTVTSAQKNPTAFYLCASSIDAGARANEQFFGPGTRLTVL.

The chain uses TRBV7-2 and TRBJ2-5; the D gene is possibly TRBD2 (5 bases). CDR1 is SGHTA, CDR2 FQGNSA, per germline. V lost 0 bases and J 2 bases, leaving 10 bases between the germline ends. The CDR3 consists of 15 residues. The CDR3 coding sequence is TGTGCCAGCAGCTTAGCGCTGGGCGGGCAAGAGACCCAGTACTTC. Translating it yields CASSLALGGQETQYF.

This clonotype was seen just once. V is TRBV10-3 and J is TRBJ2-7; no firm D call. From germline, CDR1 is ENHRY and CDR2 SYGVKD. The CDR3 has 12 residues. V was trimmed by 10 bases and J by 3 bases, leaving 13 bases between them. DNA for the CDR3: TGTGCCACTCGAATGACGGACTACGAGCAGTACTTC. Protein sequence: CATRMTDYEQYF.

The chain is built from TRBV27 and TRBJ1-1, with a possible D match to TRBD1 (5 bases). The germline CDR1 and CDR2 sequences are MNHEY and SMNVEV (reference sequence). The CDR3 is made up of 13 amino acids. V gave up 3 bases and J gave up 4 bases, with 9 bases separating them. The CDR3 is CASSFLGGTEAFF. DNA for the CDR3: TGTGCCAGCAGTTTCCTCGGGGGCACTGAAGCTTTCTTT.

In its sample, this clonotype was seen once. This rearrangement joins TRBV20-1 to TRBJ2-3; D gene unclear. This CDR3 is built from 14 residues. V shed 3 bases and J shed 3 bases, with 13 bases lying between them. The V gene's germline CDR1 is DFQATT and CDR2 SNEGSKA (reference sequence). The CDR3 reads CSARSPRGTDTQYF. The CDR3 nucleotides read TGCAGTGCTAGGAGCCCCCGTGGGACAGATACGCAGTATTTT.

This chain links TRBV6-5 with TRBJ1-1; perhaps TRBD1 as D (5 bases). The germline V gene has CDR1 MNHEY and CDR2 SVGAGI. The CDR3 extends over 13 amino acids. V was cut by 6 bases and J by 4 bases, with 12 bases left in between. The CDR3 bases are TGTGCCAGCAGAACACCAAGGGGCACTGAAGCTTTCTTT. This sequence encodes CASRTPRGTEAFF.

The J gene is TRBJ2-6, the V gene TRBV19; D is possibly TRBD1 (5 bases). Germline V gene lookup returns CDR1 LNHDA and CDR2 SQIVND (reference sequence). This CDR3 is 16 amino acids long. Trimming removed 3 bases at V and 3 bases at J, with 12 bases between. CDR3 in DNA: TGTGCCAGTAGTATTTTTGACAGACGTGGGGCCAACGTCCTGACTTTC. This encodes CASSIFDRRGANVLTF. Based on the CDR3 plus reference TRBV19 and TRBJ2-6, the full variable domain is DGGITQSPKYLFRKEGQNVTLSCEQNLNHDAMYWYRQDPGQGLRLIYYSQIVNDFQKGDIAEGYSVSREKKESFPLTVTSAQKNPTAFYLCASSIFDRRGANVLTFGAGSRLTVL.

This chain uses TRBV12-3 or TRBV12-4 with TRBJ2-2; D not resolved. Trimming took 6 bases from V and 8 from J, leaving 19 bases between them. The length of the CDR3 is 15 residues. CDR3 amino acids: CASSPRGSLPGELFF. DNA for the CDR3: TGTGCCAGCAGCCCCCGTGGCTCCCTCCCAGGGGAGCTGTTTTTT.

The rearrangement joins TRBV29-1 to TRBJ2-7; 8 nucleotides line up with TRBD1. From germline, CDR1 is SQVTM and CDR2 ANQGSEA. The CDR3 consists of 12 residues. The V gene end was trimmed by 7 bases and the J gene end by 10 bases; junction bases not matched to a gene: 12. The CDR3 DNA is TGCAGCGCCCGACAGGGGTCGGCTCCCCAGTACTTC. Its protein is CSARQGSAPQYF.

This chain links TRBV14 with TRBJ1-1; D is undetermined. CDR3 size: 13 residues. Germline lookup yields CDR1 SGHDN and CDR2 FVKESK. The V end lost 0 bases, the J end lost 7 bases, and 9 bases lay between the germline ends. CDR3 coding DNA: TGTGCCAGCAGCCAAGATCTACACTTTGAAGCTTTCTTT. It codes for CASSQDLHFEAFF.